The entry below describes one TCR beta chain. Antigen: not known. This CDR3 contains 15 residues. Germline V gene lookup returns CDR1 KGHSH and CDR2 LQKENI. V lost 1 base and J lost 0, with 7 bases in between. These data are taken from a study of cytomegalovirus exposure and HLA in healthy donors. Study as a whole: Sequencing of about 179 million T cells in an earlier analysis found 95 million to 120 million unique TCR beta sequences. Early on, a data release was issued that held 80 million or so unique TCRs from HLA-typed donors.

Study-level results: Rarity marked most TCR sequences, yet some public TCRs occurred in many donors. The authors listed 150 to 200 TCR beta chains as cytomegalovirus-associated.

Both 60 Vbeta primers and 13 Jbeta primers went into the PCR. TCRdb's table, derived via immunoSEQ multiplex PCR, lists solely in-frame clones and lacks some. The sample has 150,000 or so clones, 73% seen once. The chain uses TRBV18 and TRBJ1-5; D gene unclear. This sequence originates from a woman between 18 and 29 years old in good health and CMV-seronegative. Specimen: PBMCs. The CDR3 sequence is CASSPQEISNQPQHF. Here the CDR3 DNA reads TGTGCCAGCTCACCACAGGAGATTAGCAATCAGCCCCAGCATTTT.